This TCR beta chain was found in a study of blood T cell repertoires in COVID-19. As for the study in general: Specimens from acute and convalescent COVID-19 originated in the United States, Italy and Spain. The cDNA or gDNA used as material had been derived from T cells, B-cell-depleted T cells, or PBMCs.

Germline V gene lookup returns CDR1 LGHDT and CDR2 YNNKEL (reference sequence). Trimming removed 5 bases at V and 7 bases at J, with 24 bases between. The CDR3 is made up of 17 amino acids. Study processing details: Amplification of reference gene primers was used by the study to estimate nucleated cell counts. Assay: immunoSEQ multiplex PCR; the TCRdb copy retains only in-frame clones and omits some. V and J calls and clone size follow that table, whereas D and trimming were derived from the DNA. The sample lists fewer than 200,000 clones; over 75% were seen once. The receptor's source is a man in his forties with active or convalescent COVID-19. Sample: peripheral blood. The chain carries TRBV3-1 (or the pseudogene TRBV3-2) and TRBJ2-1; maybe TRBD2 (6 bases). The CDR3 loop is CASSSTGTHRRRNEQFF. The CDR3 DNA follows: TGTGCCAGCAGCTCAACCGGGACTCATCGACGTAGGAATGAGCAGTTCTTC.